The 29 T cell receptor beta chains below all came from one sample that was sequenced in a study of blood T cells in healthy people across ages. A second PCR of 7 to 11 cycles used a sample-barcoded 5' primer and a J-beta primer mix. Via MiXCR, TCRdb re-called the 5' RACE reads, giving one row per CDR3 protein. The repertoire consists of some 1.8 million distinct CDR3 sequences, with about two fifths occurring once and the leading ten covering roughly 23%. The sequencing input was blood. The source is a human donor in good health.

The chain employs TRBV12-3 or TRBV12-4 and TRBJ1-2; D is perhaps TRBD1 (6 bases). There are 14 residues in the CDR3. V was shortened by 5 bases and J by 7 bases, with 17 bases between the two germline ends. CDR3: CASSAPGARSGYTF. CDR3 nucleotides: TGTGCCAGCAGTGCCCCGGGGGCGAGGAGTGGCTACACCTTC.

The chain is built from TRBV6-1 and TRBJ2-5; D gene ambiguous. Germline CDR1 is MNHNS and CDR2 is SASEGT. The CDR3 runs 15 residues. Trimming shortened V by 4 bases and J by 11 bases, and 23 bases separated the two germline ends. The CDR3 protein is CASSGGGELRSKQYF. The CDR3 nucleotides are TGTGCCAGCAGTGGCGGCGGAGAGCTACGATCAAAGCAGTACTTC.

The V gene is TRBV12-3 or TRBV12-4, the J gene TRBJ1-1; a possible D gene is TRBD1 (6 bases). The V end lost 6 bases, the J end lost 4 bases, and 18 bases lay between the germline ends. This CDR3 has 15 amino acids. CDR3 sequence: CASSAPQGLGTEAFF. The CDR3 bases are TGTGCCAGCAGCGCTCCACAGGGCTTGGGCACTGAAGCTTTCTTT.

The CDR3 bases are TGTGCCAGCACCAGAGGGGGGGATGACACAGATACGCAGTATTTT. It codes for CASTRGGDDTDTQYF. The chain couples TRBV28 to TRBJ2-3, with D maybe TRBD2 (7 bases). There are 15 residues in the CDR3. The germline V and J ends were trimmed by 7 bases and 2 bases, with 16 bases remaining between them. The germline CDR1 and CDR2 sequences are MDHEN and SYDVKM.

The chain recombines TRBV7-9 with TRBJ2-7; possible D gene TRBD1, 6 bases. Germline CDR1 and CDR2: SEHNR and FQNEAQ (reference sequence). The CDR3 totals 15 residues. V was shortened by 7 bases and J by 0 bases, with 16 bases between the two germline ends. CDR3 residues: CASTLGDRSSYEQYF. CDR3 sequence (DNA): TGTGCCAGCACACTAGGAGACAGGAGCTCCTACGAGCAGTACTTC.

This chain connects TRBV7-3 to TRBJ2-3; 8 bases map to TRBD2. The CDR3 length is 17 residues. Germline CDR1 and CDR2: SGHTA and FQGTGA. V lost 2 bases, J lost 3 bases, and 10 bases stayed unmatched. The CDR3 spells CASSLRGGPTTTDTQYF. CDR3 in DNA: TGTGCCAGCAGCTTACGCGGGGGGCCAACCACGACAGATACGCAGTATTTT.

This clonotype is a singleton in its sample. CDR3 sequence: CASTPTGTGHEKLFF. The CDR3 nucleotides are TGTGCCAGCACCCCTACGGGGACAGGGCATGAAAAACTGTTTTTT. This sequence joins TRBV11-2 and TRBJ1-4; 9 positions match TRBD1. Germline trimming cut 7 bases from V and 6 bases from J; bases unmatched to any gene: 9. Germline CDR1 reads SGHAT; CDR2 reads FQNNGV. This CDR3 has 15 residues.

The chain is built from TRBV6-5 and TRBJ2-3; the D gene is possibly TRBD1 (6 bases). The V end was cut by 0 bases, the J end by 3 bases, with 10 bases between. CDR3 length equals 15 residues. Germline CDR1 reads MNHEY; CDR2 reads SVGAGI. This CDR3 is CASSYSWQGTDTQYF. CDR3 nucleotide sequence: TGTGCCAGCAGTTACTCGTGGCAGGGGACAGATACGCAGTATTTT.

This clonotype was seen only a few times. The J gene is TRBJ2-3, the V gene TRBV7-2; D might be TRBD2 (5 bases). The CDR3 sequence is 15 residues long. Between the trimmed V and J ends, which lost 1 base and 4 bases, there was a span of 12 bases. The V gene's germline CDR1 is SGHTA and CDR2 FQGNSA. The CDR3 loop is CASSLGGEGADTQYF. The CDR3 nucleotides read TGTGCCAGCAGCTTAGGCGGAGAGGGTGCAGATACGCAGTATTTT.

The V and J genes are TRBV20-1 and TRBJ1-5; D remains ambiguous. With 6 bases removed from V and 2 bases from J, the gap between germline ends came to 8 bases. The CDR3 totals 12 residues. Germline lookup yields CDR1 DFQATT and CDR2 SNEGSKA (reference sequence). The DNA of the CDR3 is TGCAGTGCGGTGAATGGCAATCAGCCCCAGCATTTT. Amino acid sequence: CSAVNGNQPQHF.

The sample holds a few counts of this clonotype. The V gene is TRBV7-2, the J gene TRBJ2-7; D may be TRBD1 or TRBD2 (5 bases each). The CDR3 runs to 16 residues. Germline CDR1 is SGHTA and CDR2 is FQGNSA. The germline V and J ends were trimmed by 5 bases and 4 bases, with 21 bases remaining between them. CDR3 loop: CASSPHGAGLTYEQYF. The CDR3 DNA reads TGTGCCAGCAGCCCACACGGGGCTGGTCTGACTTACGAGCAGTACTTC. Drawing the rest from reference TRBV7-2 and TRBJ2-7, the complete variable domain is GAGVSQSPSNKVTEKGKDVELRCDPISGHTALYWYRQSLGQGLEFLIYFQGNSAPDKSGLPSDRFSAERTGGSVSTLTIQRTQQEDSAVYLCASSPHGAGLTYEQYFGPGTRLTVT.

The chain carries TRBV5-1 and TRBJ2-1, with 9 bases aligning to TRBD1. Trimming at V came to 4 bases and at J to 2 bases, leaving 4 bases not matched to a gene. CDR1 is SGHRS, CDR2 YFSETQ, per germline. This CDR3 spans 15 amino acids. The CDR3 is CASSVTGGAYNEQFF. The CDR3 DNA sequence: TGCGCCAGCAGCGTAACAGGGGGCGCCTACAATGAGCAGTTCTTC. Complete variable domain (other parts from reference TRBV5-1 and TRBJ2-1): KAGVTQTPRYLIKTRGQQVTLSCSPISGHRSVSWYQQTPGQGLQFLFEYFSETQRNKGNFPGRFSGRQFSNSRSEMNVSTLELGDSALYLCASSVTGGAYNEQFFGPGTRLTVL.

CDR3 loop: CSARDRTSGVNEQFF. DNA of the CDR3: TGCAGTGCTAGAGACAGGACTAGCGGGGTCAATGAGCAGTTCTTC. This chain links TRBV20-1 with TRBJ2-1; 12 nucleotides line up with TRBD2. The CDR3 extends over 15 amino acids. CDR1 is DFQATT and CDR2 is SNEGSKA in the germline V gene (reference sequence). The trim removed 0 bases at V and 6 bases at J, leaving 3 bases unmatched.

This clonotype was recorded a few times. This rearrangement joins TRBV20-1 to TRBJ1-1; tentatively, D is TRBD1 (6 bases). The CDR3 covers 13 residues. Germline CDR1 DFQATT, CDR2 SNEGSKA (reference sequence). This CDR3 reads CSATQGFDTEAFF. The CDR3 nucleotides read TGCAGCGCAACCCAGGGGTTCGACACTGAAGCTTTCTTT.

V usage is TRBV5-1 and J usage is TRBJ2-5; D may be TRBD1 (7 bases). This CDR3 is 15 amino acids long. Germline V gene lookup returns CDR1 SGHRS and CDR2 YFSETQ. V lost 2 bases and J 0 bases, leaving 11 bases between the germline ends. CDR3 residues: CASSFAGQNQETQYF. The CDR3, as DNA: TGCGCCAGCAGCTTCGCGGGACAGAACCAAGAGACCCAGTACTTC.

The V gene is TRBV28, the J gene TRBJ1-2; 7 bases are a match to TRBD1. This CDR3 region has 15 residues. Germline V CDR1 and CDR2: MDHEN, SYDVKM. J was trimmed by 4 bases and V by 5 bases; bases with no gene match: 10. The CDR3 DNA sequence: TGTGCCAGCAGTGGGAGTGGACAGGAGGTCTATGGCTACACCTTC. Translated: CASSGSGQEVYGYTF.

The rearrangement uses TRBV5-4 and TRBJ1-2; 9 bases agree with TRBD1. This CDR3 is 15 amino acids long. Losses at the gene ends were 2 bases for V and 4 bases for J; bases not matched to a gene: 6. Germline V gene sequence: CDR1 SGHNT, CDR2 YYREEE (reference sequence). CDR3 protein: CASSLPGTGRYGYTF. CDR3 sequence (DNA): TGTGCCAGCAGCTTACCCGGGACAGGGCGCTATGGCTACACCTTC.

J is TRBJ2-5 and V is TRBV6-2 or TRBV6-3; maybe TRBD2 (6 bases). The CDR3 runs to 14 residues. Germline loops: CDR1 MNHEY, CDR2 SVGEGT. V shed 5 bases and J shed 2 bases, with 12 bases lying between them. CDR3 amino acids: CASSNRLVQETQYF. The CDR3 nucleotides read TGTGCCAGCAGTAACCGACTAGTTCAAGAGACCCAGTACTTC.

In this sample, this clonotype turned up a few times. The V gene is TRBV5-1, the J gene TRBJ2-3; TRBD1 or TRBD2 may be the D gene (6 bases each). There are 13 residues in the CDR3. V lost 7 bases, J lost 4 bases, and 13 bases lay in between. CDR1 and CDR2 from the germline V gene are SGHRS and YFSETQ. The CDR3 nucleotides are TGCGCCAGCCATACGGGGGCATCAGATACGCAGTATTTT. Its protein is CASHTGASDTQYF.

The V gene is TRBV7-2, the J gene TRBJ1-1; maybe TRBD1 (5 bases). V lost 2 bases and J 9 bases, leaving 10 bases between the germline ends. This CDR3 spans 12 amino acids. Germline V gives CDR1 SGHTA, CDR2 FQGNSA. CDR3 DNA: TGTGCCAGCAGCTTAAACCGGGACCAAGCTTTCTTT. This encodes CASSLNRDQAFF.

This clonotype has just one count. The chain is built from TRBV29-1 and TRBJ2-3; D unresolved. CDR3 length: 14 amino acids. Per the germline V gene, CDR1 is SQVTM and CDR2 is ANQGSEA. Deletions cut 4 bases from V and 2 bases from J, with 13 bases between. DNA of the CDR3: TGCAGCGTTGTCCAAGGATTACACACAGATACGCAGTATTTT. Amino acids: CSVVQGLHTDTQYF.

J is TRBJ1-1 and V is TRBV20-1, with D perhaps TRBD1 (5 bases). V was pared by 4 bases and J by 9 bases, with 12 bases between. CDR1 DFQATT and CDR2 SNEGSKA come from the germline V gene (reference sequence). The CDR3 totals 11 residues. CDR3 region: CSAIWQGKAFF. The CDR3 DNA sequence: TGCAGTGCTATCTGGCAGGGAAAAGCTTTCTTT.

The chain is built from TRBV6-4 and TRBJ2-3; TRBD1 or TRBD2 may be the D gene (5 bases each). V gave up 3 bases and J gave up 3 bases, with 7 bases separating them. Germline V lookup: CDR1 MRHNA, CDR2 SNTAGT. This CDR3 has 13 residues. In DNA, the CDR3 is TGTGCCAGCAGTGAGTGGGGGACAGATACGCAGTATTTT. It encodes CASSEWGTDTQYF.

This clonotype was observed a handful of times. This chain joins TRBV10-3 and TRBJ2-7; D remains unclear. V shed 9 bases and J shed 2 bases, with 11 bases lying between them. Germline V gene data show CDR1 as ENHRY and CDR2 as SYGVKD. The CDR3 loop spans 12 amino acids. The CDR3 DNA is TGTGCCATTGGACCCCTTACCTACGAGCAGTACTTC. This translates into CAIGPLTYEQYF.

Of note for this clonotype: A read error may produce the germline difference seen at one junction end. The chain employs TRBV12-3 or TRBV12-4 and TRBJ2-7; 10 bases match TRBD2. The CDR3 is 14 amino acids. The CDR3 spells CAGSLSSGGNEQYF. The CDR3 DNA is TGTGCCGGCAGTTTGTCTAGCGGGGGAAACGAGCAGTACTTC.

Here the CDR3 reads CASSWRPGRSYNEQFF. For the CDR3, the DNA is TGTGCCAGCAGTTGGCGACCAGGTCGCTCCTACAATGAGCAGTTCTTC. The V and J genes are TRBV27 and TRBJ2-1; D gene ambiguous. V gave up 4 bases and J gave up 0 bases, with 13 bases separating them. CDR3 length: 16 residues. In germline, CDR1 is MNHEY, CDR2 SMNVEV (reference sequence).

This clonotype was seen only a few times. CDR3 region: CASSLRTGHTGELFF. The CDR3, as DNA: TGTGCCAGCAGCCTTAGGACAGGTCACACCGGGGAGCTGTTTTTT. The chain links TRBV9 to TRBJ2-2; 7 bases are shared with TRBD1. Losses at the gene ends were 4 bases for V and 3 bases for J; bases not matched to a gene: 6. The CDR3 length is 15 residues. Germline V lookup: CDR1 SGDLS, CDR2 YYNGEE. Full variable domain (rest looked up from reference TRBV9 and TRBJ2-2): DSGVTQTPKHLITATGQRVTLRCSPRSGDLSVYWYQQSLDQGLQFLIQYYNGEERAKGNILERFSAQQFPDLHSELNLSSLELGDSALYFCASSLRTGHTGELFFGEGSRLTVL.

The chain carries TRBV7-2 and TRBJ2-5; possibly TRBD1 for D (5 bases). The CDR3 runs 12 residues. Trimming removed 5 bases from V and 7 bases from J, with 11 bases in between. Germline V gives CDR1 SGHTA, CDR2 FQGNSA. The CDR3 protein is CASSQDQGTQYF. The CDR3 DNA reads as TGTGCCAGCAGCCAGGACCAGGGGACCCAGTACTTC.

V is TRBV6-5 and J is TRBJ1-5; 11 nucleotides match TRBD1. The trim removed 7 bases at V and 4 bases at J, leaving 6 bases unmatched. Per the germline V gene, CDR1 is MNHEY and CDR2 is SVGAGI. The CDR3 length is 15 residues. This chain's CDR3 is CASNKGTGGNQPQHF. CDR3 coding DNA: TGTGCCAGCAACAAAGGGACAGGGGGTAATCAGCCCCAGCATTTT.